The source of this TCR beta chain is a study of CD8+CD57+ T cells in acquired aplastic anemia. On the study more broadly: DNA recovered from sorted CD4+ and CD8+ cells had a mean of about 3.5 ug.

Ten or more counts support this clonotype. Its antigen remains unidentified. Study results and caveats: Patients and controls had in common 25 to 30 CD8+ CDR3 sequences.

Sequencing was done on patients that had shown CD8+CD57+ cell expansion by flow cytometry. Patients had not yet gotten any therapy when their blood was taken for sampling. TCR beta VDJ and CDR3 profiling used genomic DNA as template. TCRdb ran MiXCR on the reads and lists one entry per CDR3 protein. The sample holds 150,000 or so distinct CDR3 sequences, about 45% seen once. Trimming stripped 0 bases from V and 4 bases from J, with 13 bases between. Germline V gene sequence: CDR1 LGHDT, CDR2 YNNKEL (reference sequence). The CDR3 is 15 amino acids. The sequenced sample consisted of sorted CD4+, CD8+, or CD8+CD57+ T cells (not recorded which) from PBMCs. This clonotype was sampled from a human donor with aplastic anemia. This chain uses TRBV3-1 with TRBJ2-7; maybe TRBD2 (6 bases). In DNA form, the CDR3 reads TGTGCCAGCAGCCAAGATTCGGCTAGCGTTTACGAGCAGTACGTC. This translates into CASSQDSASVYEQYV.